This is a list of T cell receptor beta chains from one sample in a study of human T cells and chemical hapten exposure. One entry per CDR3 protein results from TCRdb running MiXCR on the RACE reads. The sample holds around 180,000 distinct CDR3 sequences; just under 30% are singletons and the top ten take 2.5% to 3.5%. This specimen was whole blood, taken in connection with sensitization to the hapten diphenylcyclopropenone (DPC). These receptors all stem from a woman aged 25 to 39 with alopecia areata. Some clones in this sample may be carry-over from other donors' samples. Each CDR3 is given with its conserved first and last residue. D genes are given only for firm matches. Part of the rows lack a size; the others show once, few, many or a class for expanded clones.

J gene	V gene	D gene	clone size	CDR3 DNA	CDR3 protein
TRBJ2-1	TRBV4-1	TRBD2	-	TGCGCCAGCAGCCCACCGACTAGCGGGTCTTACAATGAGCAGTTCTTC	CASSPPTSGSYNEQFF
TRBJ2-5	TRBV28	-	-	TGTGCCAGCAGGGGGCCGCGAGGGACCCAGTACTTC	CASRGPRGTQYF
TRBJ1-1	TRBV9	-	few	TGTGCCAGCAGCGTAGGGGATCTGGCTGAAGCTTTCTTT	CASSVGDLAEAFF
TRBJ1-1	TRBV6-1	-	-	TGTGCCAGCAGTGGTGAAGGCTGGGACACTGAAGCTTTCTTT	CASSGEGWDTEAFF
TRBJ2-5	TRBV28	-	-	TGTGCCAGCAGACACTTTGGGGCTCGCGAAGCAGACCAGTACTTC	CASRHFGAREADQYF
TRBJ1-1	TRBV10-3	-	few	TGTGCCATCAGTGAGAGCGAGGGTAAGGGGAACACTGAAGCTTTCTTT	CAISESEGKGNTEAFF
TRBJ1-1	TRBV28	-	-	TGTGCCAGCAGCACACAGGTCCCCACTGAAGCTTTCTTT	CASSTQVPTEAFF
TRBJ2-1	TRBV7-2	TRBD2	few	TGTGCCAGCAGCTCTCTAGCGGGGGGGCGGTATGAGCAGTTCTTC	CASSSLAGGRYEQFF
TRBJ1-1	TRBV20-1	-	-	TGCAGTGCTAGGGTGTCTCCGGCAGCGAACACTGAAGCTTTCTTT	CSARVSPAANTEAFF
TRBJ2-1	TRBV3-1	-	-	TGTGCCAGCAGCCCCGGTAGTTGGAGGGGGTCTTACGATGAGCAGTTCTTC	CASSPGSWRGSYDEQFF
TRBJ1-5	TRBV28	-	few	TGTGCCAGCAGGGGGGGGGGCAATCAGCCCCAGCATTTT	CASRGGGNQPQHF
TRBJ2-5	TRBV5-1	TRBD2	few	TGCGCCAGCAGCGGCGGACTAGCGGGGGCCTCCAGTGAGACCCAGTACTTC	CASSGGLAGASSETQYF
TRBJ2-3	TRBV4-2	-	-	TGTGCCAGCAGCCAAGATCCCGCGGTCGGGGATACGCAGTATTTT	CASSQDPAVGDTQYF
TRBJ2-5	TRBV28	TRBD1	-	TGTGCCAGCAGTTCTAGGACAGGGCGCCAAGAGACCCAGTACTTC	CASSSRTGRQETQYF
TRBJ1-2	TRBV28	TRBD1	-	TGTGCCAGCAGTCAATACGGGGGGACAGTCGGCTACACCTTC	CASSQYGGTVGYTF
TRBJ2-7	TRBV20-1	TRBD1	-	TGCAGTGCTAGAGGGGAACAGGGGAGCGAGCAGTACTTC	CSARGEQGSEQYF